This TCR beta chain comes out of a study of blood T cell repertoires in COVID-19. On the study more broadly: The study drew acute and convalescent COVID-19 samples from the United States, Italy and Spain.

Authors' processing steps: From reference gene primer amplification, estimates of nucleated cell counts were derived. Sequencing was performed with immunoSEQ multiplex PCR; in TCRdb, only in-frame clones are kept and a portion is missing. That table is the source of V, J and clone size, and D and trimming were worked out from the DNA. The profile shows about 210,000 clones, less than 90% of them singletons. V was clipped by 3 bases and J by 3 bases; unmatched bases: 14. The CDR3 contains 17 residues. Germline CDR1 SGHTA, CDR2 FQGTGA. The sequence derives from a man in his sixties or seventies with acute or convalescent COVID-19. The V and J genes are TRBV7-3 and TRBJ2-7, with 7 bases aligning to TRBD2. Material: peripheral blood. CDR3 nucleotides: TGTGCCAGCAGCTTCCGACTCTCCCCTAGCGGCTACTACGAGCAGTACTTC. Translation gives CASSFRLSPSGYYEQYF.